This T cell receptor beta chain derives from a study of PD-1 blockade in mismatch repair-deficient tumors. Sequencing used immunoSEQ multiplex PCR; TCRdb keeps in-frame clones, though not all of them. The sample lists some 100,000 clones, 82% occurring once. This sequence was found in an adult with mismatch repair-deficient cancer. This sample comprised peripheral blood, obtained about eight months after starting pembrolizumab.

The CDR3 bases are TGTGCCAGCAGCCAGACCGGGACAGGGTTAACCGGGGAGCTGTTTTTT. It specifies CASSQTGTGLTGELFF. The chain carries TRBV14 and TRBJ2-2; 9 bases are shared with TRBD1. V lost 3 bases to trimming and J lost 5 bases; unmatched junction nucleotides: 7. The CDR3 has 16 residues. Germline V gene data show CDR1 as SGHDN and CDR2 as FVKESK.